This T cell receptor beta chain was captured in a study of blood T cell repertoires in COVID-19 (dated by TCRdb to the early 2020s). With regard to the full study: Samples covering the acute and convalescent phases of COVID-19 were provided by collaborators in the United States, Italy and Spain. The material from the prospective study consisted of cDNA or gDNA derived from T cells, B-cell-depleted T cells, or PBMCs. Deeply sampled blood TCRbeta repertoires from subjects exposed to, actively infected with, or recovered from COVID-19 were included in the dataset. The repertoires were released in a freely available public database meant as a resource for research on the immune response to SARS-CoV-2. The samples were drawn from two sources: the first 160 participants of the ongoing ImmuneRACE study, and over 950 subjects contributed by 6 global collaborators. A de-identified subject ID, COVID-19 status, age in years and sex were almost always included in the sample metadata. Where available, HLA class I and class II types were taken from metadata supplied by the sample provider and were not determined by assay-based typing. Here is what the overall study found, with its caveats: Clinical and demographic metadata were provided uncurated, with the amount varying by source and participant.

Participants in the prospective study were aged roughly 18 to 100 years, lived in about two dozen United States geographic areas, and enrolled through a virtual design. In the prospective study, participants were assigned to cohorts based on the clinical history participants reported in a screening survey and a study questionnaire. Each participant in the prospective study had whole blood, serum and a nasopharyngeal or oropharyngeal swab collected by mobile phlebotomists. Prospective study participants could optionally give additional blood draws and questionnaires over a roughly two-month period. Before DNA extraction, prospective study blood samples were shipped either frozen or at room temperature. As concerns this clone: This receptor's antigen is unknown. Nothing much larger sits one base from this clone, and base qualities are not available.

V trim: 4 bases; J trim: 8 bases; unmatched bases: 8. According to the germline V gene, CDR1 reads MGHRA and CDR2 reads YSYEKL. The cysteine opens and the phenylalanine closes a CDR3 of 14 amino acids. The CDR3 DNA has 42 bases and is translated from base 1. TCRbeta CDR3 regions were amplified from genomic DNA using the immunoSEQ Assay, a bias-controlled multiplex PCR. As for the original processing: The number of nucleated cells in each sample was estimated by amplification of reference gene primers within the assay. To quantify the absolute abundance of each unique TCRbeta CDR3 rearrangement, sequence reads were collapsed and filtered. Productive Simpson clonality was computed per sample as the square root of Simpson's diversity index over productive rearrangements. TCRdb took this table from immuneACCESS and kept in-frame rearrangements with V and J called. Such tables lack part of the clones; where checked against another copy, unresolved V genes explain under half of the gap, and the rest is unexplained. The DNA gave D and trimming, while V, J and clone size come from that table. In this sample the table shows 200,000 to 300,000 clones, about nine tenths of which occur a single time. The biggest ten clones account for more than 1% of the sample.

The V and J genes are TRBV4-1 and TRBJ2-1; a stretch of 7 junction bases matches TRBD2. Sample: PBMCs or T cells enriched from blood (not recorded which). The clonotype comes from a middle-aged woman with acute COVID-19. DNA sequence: TGCGCCAGCAGCCCGGGACTACTTCGGGATGAGCAGTTCTTC. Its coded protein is CASSPGLLRDEQFF.